The 9 T cell receptor beta chains listed next were all sequenced from one sample in a study of T-cell memory formation after mild COVID-19. TCRdb processed the 5' RACE reads anew with MiXCR; each CDR3 protein has one entry. Here the sample spans 450,000 or so distinct CDR3 sequences, 20% to 25% being singletons. Sequenced sample: PBMCs or a T cell subset sorted from them (not recorded which). The receptors were gathered from an adult woman who had mild COVID-19 (a few samples of this study predate the infection). Cell type and time point are not known.

This clonotype was found a few times. This chain connects TRBV20-1 to TRBJ1-2; a weak D match, TRBD1 (5 bases). The germline CDR1 and CDR2 sequences are DFQATT and SNEGSKA (reference sequence). The CDR3 runs 11 residues. V was clipped by 4 bases and J by 8 bases, with 11 bases between them. CDR3 sequence (DNA): TGCAGTGCTACGGGACTCGGGGGCTACACCTTC. Its translation: CSATGLGGYTF.

The chain joins TRBV7-9 to TRBJ2-7; D call uncertain. Looked up from germline, CDR1 is SEHNR and CDR2 is FQNEAQ (reference sequence). The CDR3 length is 13 residues. V lost 5 bases to trimming and J lost 3 bases, with 11 bases between them. CDR3 region: CASSPSWLYEQYF. The CDR3 DNA is TGTGCCAGCAGCCCCTCTTGGCTCTACGAGCAGTACTTC. Drawing the rest from reference TRBV7-9 and TRBJ2-7, the complete variable domain is DTGVSQNPRHKITKRGQNVTFRCDPISEHNRLYWYRQTLGQGPEFLTYFQNEAQLEKSRLLSDRFSAERPKGSFSTLEIQRTEQGDSAMYLCASSPSWLYEQYFGPGTRLTVT.

V is TRBV24-1 and J is TRBJ2-3; 7 bases align to TRBD1. The trim removed 3 bases at V and 7 bases at J, leaving 9 bases unmatched. Germline V gene sequence: CDR1 KGHDR, CDR2 SFDVKD. The CDR3 totals 15 residues. Written as DNA, the CDR3 is TGTGCCACCAGTGATGGGGGACAGCCAAGGTATACGCAGTATTTT. Its translation is CATSDGGQPRYTQYF.

This clonotype has a handful of counts. V usage is TRBV7-9 and J usage is TRBJ1-1; TRBD1 matches 8 bases. Trimming cost V 4 bases and J 8 bases; bases outside gene matches: 3. Germline assignment: CDR1 SEHNR and CDR2 FQNEAQ (reference sequence). This CDR3 is 12 amino acids long. For the CDR3, the DNA is TGTGCCAGCAGCTACCGGGACAGGGAAGCTTTCTTT. It translates to CASSYRDREAFF.

This chain connects TRBV15 to TRBJ2-7, with TRBD2 matching 7 bases. The CDR3 covers 15 residues. Germline V gives CDR1 LNHNV, CDR2 YYDKDF (reference sequence). After removal of 3 bases from V and 8 bases from J, the junction contained 13 bases not matched to a gene. Here the CDR3 DNA reads TGTGCCACCAGCAGCGCACTCGGGACTACTTTCAAGCAGTACTTC. Its translation is CATSSALGTTFKQYF.

This chain joins TRBV29-1 and TRBJ2-7; 12 nucleotides match TRBD1. V dropped 5 bases and J dropped 4; count of bases not matched to a gene: 6. This CDR3 has 14 amino acids. Germline lookup yields CDR1 SQVTM and CDR2 ANQGSEA. The CDR3 region is CSVQTGQGAYEQYF. The CDR3 bases are TGCAGCGTTCAAACGGGACAGGGGGCTTACGAGCAGTACTTC.

The sample holds a few counts of this clonotype. The chain uses TRBV9 and TRBJ2-1, with 14 bases fitting TRBD2. J was trimmed by 4 bases and V by 7 bases; bases with no gene match: 16. CDR3 length equals 19 residues. The V gene's germline CDR1 is SGDLS and CDR2 YYNGEE. Here the CDR3 DNA reads TGTGCCAGCGGAGTGACTAGCGGGGGGGCCTTCCTGGGTTACAATGAGCAGTTCTTC. It translates to CASGVTSGGAFLGYNEQFF.

This chain uses TRBV11-1 with TRBJ2-3; tentative D call: TRBD1 (6 bases). V was shortened by 5 bases and J by 4 bases, with 16 bases between the two germline ends. The CDR3 has 15 residues. Looked up from germline, CDR1 is SGHAT and CDR2 is FQDESV (reference sequence). The CDR3 reads CASSDAWTVADTQYF. CDR3 in DNA: TGTGCCAGCAGCGACGCATGGACAGTCGCAGATACGCAGTATTTT.

Points on this clonotype: Sequence at one end of the junction differs from germline and may be a read error. V and J are TRBV6-2 or TRBV6-3 and TRBJ2-7; the D call may be TRBD1 or TRBD2 (6 bases each). CDR1 and CDR2 (germline): MNHEY, SVGEGT. CDR3 length equals 13 residues. The CDR3 DNA sequence: TGTGCCAGCGGACAGAAACACGGGACTCCCTCAAGTTTC. It codes for CASGQKHGTPSSF.